This T cell receptor beta chain was captured in a study of OX40 agonist ivuxolimab in advanced cancers. Overall study findings and caveats: More expanded clones were found, on average, in CD8+ than in CD4+ T cells.

Some clones are missing from TCRdb's copy, which holds only in-frame ones; the method was immunoSEQ multiplex PCR. The sample carries more than 55,000 clones, roughly four fifths recorded once. Peripheral blood came from all dose cohorts at three timepoints. On this clone: Its antigen remains unknown.

CDR1 is SGHRS, CDR2 YFSETQ, per germline. The CDR3 spans 15 residues. Trimming at V came to 3 bases and at J to 8 bases, leaving 9 bases not matched to a gene. This sample comprised CD4+ or CD8+ T cells sorted from blood, obtained in a trial of the OX40 agonist ivuxolimab. This TCR was sampled from an adult with an advanced solid tumor such as melanoma, head and neck, liver or kidney cancer. V and J are TRBV5-1 and TRBJ1-4; 8 bases align to TRBD1. CDR3 coding DNA: TGCGCCAGCAGCTCTGGACAGGGCGACTGGGAAAAACTGTTTTTT. Residues: CASSSGQGDWEKLFF.